The clone carrying this TCR beta chain was counted between two and nine times. Its antigen is not known. The CDR3 loop spans 13 amino acids. Germline V gives CDR1 KGHSH, CDR2 LQKENI. V lost 5 bases to trimming and J lost 3 bases, with 11 bases between them. What was sequenced were expressed TCRB transcripts, since all of the isolated RNA had been reverse transcribed. Only in-frame clones appear in the TCRdb table, and some are missing; sequencing was by immunoSEQ multiplex PCR. Among a few hundred thousand clones listed, around 15% were seen once. The record originates from a study of beta chain features in type 1 diabetes. General study points: A moderate, significant TCRB CDR3 shortening appeared in type 1 diabetes across four CD4+ subsets. Equally in patients and controls, shorter templates might have been favored by PCR. Comparison showed that naive, central memory and Treg TCRB repertoires appeared more similar among patients than among healthy donors.

This clonotype was obtained from a woman in her late teens or twenties in good health. This chain links TRBV18 with TRBJ2-7; D not certain. The sample comprised naive CD4+ T cells from blood. CDR3 in DNA: TGTGCCAGCTCAATGGGCACCTTCTACGAGCAGTACTTC. Protein sequence: CASSMGTFYEQYF. Drawing the rest from reference TRBV18 and TRBJ2-7, the complete variable domain is NAGVMQNPRHLVRRRGQEARLRCSPMKGHSHVYWYRQLPEEGLKFMVYLQKENIIDESGMPKERFSAEFPKEGPSILRIQQVVRGDSAAYFCASSMGTFYEQYFGPGTRLTVT.